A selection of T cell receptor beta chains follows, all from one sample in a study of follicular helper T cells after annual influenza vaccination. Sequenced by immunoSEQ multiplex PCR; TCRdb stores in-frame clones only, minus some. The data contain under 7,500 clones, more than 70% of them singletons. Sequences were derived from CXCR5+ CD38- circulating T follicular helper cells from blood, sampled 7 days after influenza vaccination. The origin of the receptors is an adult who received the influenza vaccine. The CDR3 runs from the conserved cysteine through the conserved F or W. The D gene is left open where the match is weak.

CAWSRGDEKLFF	TGTGCCTGGAGCAGGGGGGATGAAAAACTGTTTTTT	TRBV30	TRBD1	12	TRBJ1-4
CASSLGQLTDTQYF	TGTGCCAGCTCCTTGGGACAGCTCACAGATACGCAGTATTTT	TRBV18	TRBD1	14	TRBJ2-3
CASSLTGGQSLGYTF	TGTGCCAGCAGCTTAACAGGGGGGCAGTCCCTGGGCTACACCTTC	TRBV7-3	NA	15	TRBJ1-2
CASSLGREETQYF	TGTGCCAGCAGCTTGGGACGCGAGGAGACCCAGTACTTC	TRBV5-6	NA	13	TRBJ2-5
CASSLLSSGSDTQYF	TGTGCCAGCAGCTTACTTTCTAGCGGGAGTGATACGCAGTATTTT	TRBV7-2	TRBD2	15	TRBJ2-3
CASSDRAGSETQYF	TGTGCCAGCAGCGACCGAGCCGGGTCAGAGACCCAGTACTTC	TRBV5-5	NA	14	TRBJ2-5
CASSVSGTVSNQPQHF	TGTGCCAGTAGTGTTTCCGGGACAGTTAGCAATCAGCCCCAGCATTTT	TRBV19	TRBD1	16	TRBJ1-5
CASSLELGAGRDTQYF	TGTGCCAGCAGCTTAGAGCTAGGCGCGGGGAGGGATACGCAGTATTTT	TRBV7-2	NA	16	TRBJ2-3
CASSQPGTGHGYTF	TGCGCCAGCAGCCAACCCGGGACAGGGCATGGCTACACCTTC	TRBV4-1	TRBD1	14	TRBJ1-2
CASSSNTNTGELFF	TGTGCCAGTAGTAGCAACACGAACACCGGGGAGCTGTTTTTT	TRBV19	NA	14	TRBJ2-2
CASSLVTGGIETQYF	TGCGCCAGCAGCTTGGTAACAGGGGGCATAGAGACCCAGTACTTC	TRBV5-1	TRBD1	15	TRBJ2-5
CASSQDLRQGEVQFF	TGCGCCAGCAGCCAAGACCTTAGACAGGGTGAGGTGCAGTTCTTC	TRBV4-3	TRBD1	15	TRBJ2-1
CASSFNSGARGGYTF	TGCGCCAGCAGCTTCAACTCGGGGGCGCGAGGTGGCTACACCTTC	TRBV5-1	NA	15	TRBJ1-2
CASSTPLTDRAHEQYF	TGTGCCAGCAGTACGCCTCTAACCGACAGGGCGCACGAGCAGTACTTC	TRBV6-4	TRBD1	16	TRBJ2-7